This TCR beta chain comes out of a study of lymphopenia after photon versus proton radiotherapy. Broader study findings: Larger post-nadir TCR diversity loss correlated inversely with survival in deceased patients. Photon-treated patients lost naive T cells and TCR diversity; proton-treated stayed stable. After lymphocyte nadir, photon-treated repertoires showed oligoclonal expansion, especially CD8+ Temra. Only patients who died were analyzed for survival; proton advantage is unproven.

There are a few counts of this clone. Its antigen is undetermined. Produced via immunoSEQ multiplex PCR; TCRdb's table is partial and in-frame only. This sample has 50,000 to 70,000 clones, with roughly nine tenths found just once. CDR1 and CDR2 (germline): SGHNT, YYREEE (reference sequence). V shed 2 bases, J shed 8 bases, and the junction held 6 bases outside the gene matches. The CDR3 covers 13 residues. The chain recombines TRBV5-4 with TRBJ1-2; 7 nucleotides agree with TRBD1. This material consisted of peripheral blood, taken from a patient treated with proton-based radiotherapy. The TCR originated in a man aged 80 or over with esophageal cancer. The CDR3 bases are TGTGCCAGCAGCTTACAGGGGCCATACGGCTACACCTTC. Its protein product is CASSLQGPYGYTF.